The 23 T cell receptor beta chains below were found in one sample sequenced in a study of cytomegalovirus exposure and HLA in healthy donors. The assay was immunoSEQ multiplex PCR, and TCRdb's table has in-frame clones only and misses some. The sample records 170,000 or so clones, roughly 80% being singletons. The sequencing sample was made of PBMCs. All receptors derive from a young woman in good health and CMV-seropositive.

This chain joins TRBV2 and TRBJ2-5, with D perhaps TRBD1 (5 bases). The germline CDR1 and CDR2 sequences are SNHLY and FYNNEI. CDR3 length equals 12 residues. V lost 8 bases and J lost 2, with 9 bases in between. The CDR3 protein is CASQGLQETQYF. The CDR3 DNA reads TGTGCCAGCCAGGGTTTACAAGAGACCCAGTACTTC.

The rearrangement links TRBV7-9 to TRBJ1-1; weak D call: TRBD1 (5 bases). The ends were cut back, 0 bases at V and 1 base at J, with 6 bases in the middle. CDR3 size: 14 residues. Germline CDR1 reads SEHNR; CDR2 reads FQNEAQ (reference sequence). CDR3 amino acids: CASSLAQGNTEAFF. The CDR3, as DNA: TGTGCCAGCAGCTTAGCCCAGGGGAACACTGAAGCTTTCTTT.

On this clone: A much larger clone sits a single nucleotide away, making a read error possible. The chain joins TRBV4-2 to TRBJ1-4; perhaps TRBD1 as D (6 bases). V lost 4 bases and J 1 base, leaving 7 bases between the germline ends. In germline, CDR1 is LGHNA, CDR2 YNFKEQ. The CDR3 covers 14 residues. This CDR3 is CASSLGGTNEKLFF. The CDR3 DNA sequence: TGTGCCAGCAGCCTAGGGGGAACTAATGAAAAACTGTTTTTT.

This chain uses TRBV7-2 with TRBJ1-2, with D hard to call. Germline assignment: CDR1 SGHTA and CDR2 FQGNSA. The CDR3 has 16 residues. Trimming shortened V by 1 base and J by 3 bases, and 15 bases separated the two germline ends. This CDR3 is CASSLVRASVYYGYTF. CDR3 DNA: TGTGCCAGCAGCTTAGTTCGCGCTTCCGTGTACTATGGCTACACCTTC. Supplemented by reference TRBV7-2 and TRBJ1-2, the full variable domain reads GAGVSQSPSNKVTEKGKDVELRCDPISGHTALYWYRQSLGQGLEFLIYFQGNSAPDKSGLPSDRFSAERTGGSVSTLTIQRTQQEDSAVYLCASSLVRASVYYGYTFGSGTRLTVV.

V usage is TRBV11-2 and J usage is TRBJ1-5; D not certain. With 2 bases removed from V and 3 bases from J, the gap between germline ends came to 5 bases. Germline loops: CDR1 SGHAT, CDR2 FQNNGV. This CDR3 spans 13 amino acids. CDR3 protein: CASSLQNNQPQHF. CDR3 sequence (DNA): TGTGCCAGCAGCTTACAGAACAATCAGCCCCAGCATTTT. Using reference TRBV11-2 and TRBJ1-5 for the parts outside the CDR3, the full variable domain is EAGVAQSPRYKIIEKRQSVAFWCNPISGHATLYWYQQILGQGPKLLIQFQNNGVVDDSQLPKDRFSAERLKGVDSTLKIQPAKLEDSAVYLCASSLQNNQPQHFGDGTRLSIL.

The V call is TRBV20-1, the J call TRBJ2-1; D ambiguous. CDR1 is DFQATT, CDR2 SNEGSKA, per germline (reference sequence). Trimming stripped 2 bases from V and 10 bases from J, with 6 bases between. CDR3 size: 10 residues. The CDR3 loop is CSARKEEQFF. The CDR3 DNA is TGCAGTGCTAGAAAGGAGGAGCAGTTCTTC.

This clone was counted a few times. The genes are TRBV19 and TRBJ2-7; D ambiguous. The CDR3 runs to 15 residues. Germline V CDR1 and CDR2: LNHDA, SQIVND (reference sequence). V was pared by 3 bases and J by 5 bases, with 17 bases between. CDR3 sequence: CASSMAATGEHEQYF. CDR3 sequence (DNA): TGTGCCAGTAGTATGGCCGCGACTGGCGAACACGAGCAGTACTTC.

The chain joins TRBV2 to TRBJ1-1, with D hard to call. This CDR3 spans 15 amino acids. V was cut by 6 bases and J by 4 bases, with 18 bases left in between. Germline values: CDR1 SNHLY, CDR2 FYNNEI. Written as DNA, the CDR3 is TGTGCCAGCAGCGACTGGCCAACCTCGACCACTGAAGCTTTCTTT. Residues: CASSDWPTSTTEAFF.

The rearrangement joins TRBV12-5 to TRBJ1-2; D is perhaps TRBD1 (5 bases). The CDR3 is 16 residues long. The germline V gene has CDR1 LGHNT and CDR2 FRNRAP. V dropped 2 bases and J dropped 4 bases, with 17 bases sitting between them. The DNA for the CDR3 is TGTGCTAGTGGTTTGCCCCCAGCAGGGTGGCCCTATGGCTACACCTTC. Translating it yields CASGLPPAGWPYGYTF.

V usage is TRBV19 and J usage is TRBJ2-7; 7 bases are a match to TRBD1. Germline V CDR1 and CDR2: LNHDA, SQIVND (reference sequence). This CDR3 is 16 amino acids long. The trim removed 5 bases at V and 2 bases at J, leaving 12 bases unmatched. This CDR3 reads CASSPRQGRSPYEQYF. The CDR3 nucleotides read TGTGCCAGTAGTCCCCGACAGGGTAGAAGTCCCTACGAGCAGTACTTC.

V is TRBV15 and J is TRBJ2-1; maybe TRBD1 (6 bases). Deletions cut 0 bases from V and 6 bases from J, with 6 bases between. This CDR3 has 13 amino acids. Germline-derived CDR1 and CDR2 are LNHNV and YYDKDF (reference sequence). CDR3 in amino acids: CATSRDRGNEQFF. DNA for the CDR3: TGTGCCACCAGCAGAGACAGGGGCAATGAGCAGTTCTTC. Looking up the rest from reference TRBV15 and TRBJ2-1 gives the full variable domain: DAMVIQNPRYQVTQFGKPVTLSCSQTLNHNVMYWYQQKSSQAPKLLFHYYDKDFNNEADTPDNFQSRRPNTSFCFLDIRSPGLGDTAMYLCATSRDRGNEQFFGPGTRLTVL.

The chain joins TRBV6-1 to TRBJ1-1; 12 bases fit TRBD1. Losses at the gene ends were 2 bases for V and 5 bases for J; bases not matched to a gene: 9. The CDR3 spans 17 residues. Germline assignment: CDR1 MNHNS and CDR2 SASEGT. The CDR3: CASSERDRGRRGTEAFF. The CDR3 coding sequence is TGTGCCAGCAGTGAAAGGGACAGGGGGCGCCGGGGTACTGAAGCTTTCTTT.

The rearrangement joins TRBV6-6 to TRBJ2-7, with a weak D call TRBD2 (7 bases). V shed 7 bases and J shed 5 bases, with 15 bases lying between them. Germline loops: CDR1 MNHNY, CDR2 SVGAGI (reference sequence). CDR3 length equals 13 residues. The CDR3 region is CASTKGGADEQYF. The CDR3 nucleotides are TGTGCCAGCACCAAAGGGGGGGCGGACGAGCAGTACTTC.

The chain employs TRBV9 and TRBJ2-5; possibly TRBD2 for D (5 bases). V lost 0 bases to trimming and J lost 4 bases, with 7 bases between them. CDR1 SGDLS and CDR2 YYNGEE come from the germline V gene. The CDR3 contains 13 residues. The CDR3 bases are TGTGCCAGCAGCGTAGCTGGAGGAGAGACCCAGTACTTC. It yields the protein CASSVAGGETQYF.

The rearrangement uses TRBV15 and TRBJ1-5; D gene ambiguous. The CDR3 is made up of 17 amino acids. V lost 2 bases to trimming and J lost 0 bases, with 14 bases between them. Germline-derived CDR1 and CDR2 are LNHNV and YYDKDF (reference sequence). CDR3 nucleotide sequence: TGTGCCACCAGCAGAAAAATCGAGGAATATAGCAATCAGCCCCAGCATTTT. This translates into CATSRKIEEYSNQPQHF.

This clone was observed once. In nucleotides, the CDR3 is TGCGCCAGCAGCCAAGACACGGACAGGCAAGTCCCTAATTCACCCCTCCACTTT. Its protein product is CASSQDTDRQVPNSPLHF. The chain recombines TRBV4-1 with TRBJ1-6; 7 bases match TRBD1. Germline-derived CDR1 and CDR2 are MGHRA and YSYEKL. With V trimmed by 0 bases and J by 6 bases, 11 bases remained unmatched. The CDR3 is 18 residues long.

The rearrangement joins TRBV7-3 to TRBJ2-1; 11 nucleotides match TRBD2. Germline-derived CDR1 and CDR2 are SGHTA and FQGTGA. CDR3 length: 15 residues. Losses at the gene ends were 5 bases for V and 4 bases for J; bases not matched to a gene: 4. The DNA of the CDR3 is TGTGCCAGCAGCAAACTAGCGGGGGAATACAATGAGCAGTTCTTC. The encoded protein is CASSKLAGEYNEQFF.

The rearrangement uses TRBV5-1 and TRBJ1-2; TRBD1 agrees at 9 bases. CDR1 and CDR2 from the germline V gene are SGHRS and YFSETQ. The junction had 17 bases not matched to a gene; V was cut back by 4 bases and J by 4 bases. The CDR3 runs 18 residues. CDR3 DNA sequence: TGCGCCAGCAGCCCGGATACAGGGGGCCATTCGAGGATCTATGGCTACACCTTC. Amino acid sequence: CASSPDTGGHSRIYGYTF. Together with reference TRBV5-1 and TRBJ1-2, the CDR3 gives the full variable domain: KAGVTQTPRYLIKTRGQQVTLSCSPISGHRSVSWYQQTPGQGLQFLFEYFSETQRNKGNFPGRFSGRQFSNSRSEMNVSTLELGDSALYLCASSPDTGGHSRIYGYTFGSGTRLTVV.

J is TRBJ1-2 and V is TRBV7-2; no clear D. This CDR3 has 13 residues. CDR1 and CDR2 (germline): SGHTA, FQGNSA. Trimming left V 5 bases short and J 8 bases short, with 15 bases between. As DNA, the CDR3 is TGTGCCAGCAGCCCCGACTACGGGGTCGGCTACACCTTC. Protein product: CASSPDYGVGYTF.

The V and J genes are TRBV6-5 and TRBJ1-2, with 10 bases that match TRBD1. Trimming at V came to 5 bases and at J to 4 bases, leaving 7 bases not matched to a gene. The CDR3 runs to 15 residues. From germline, CDR1 is MNHEY and CDR2 SVGAGI. CDR3 sequence (DNA): TGTGCCAGCAGTCCCCCGGGACAGGGGAGCTATGGCTACACCTTC. It translates to CASSPPGQGSYGYTF.

The chain recombines TRBV11-2 with TRBJ1-2; 7 bases match TRBD1. J lost 8 bases, V lost 4 bases, and 10 bases had no gene match. CDR3 length: 14 amino acids. Germline assignment: CDR1 SGHAT and CDR2 FQNNGV. The DNA of the CDR3 is TGTGCCAGCAGCTCTCAGGGGGAGCTTGGAGGCTACACCTTC. Translating gives CASSSQGELGGYTF.

V and J are TRBV7-8 and TRBJ2-3; possible D gene TRBD1, 6 bases. This CDR3 is 15 amino acids long. CDR1 and CDR2 (germline): SGHVS, FQNEAQ. Between the trimmed V and J ends, which lost 1 base and 6 bases, there was a span of 14 bases. The CDR3 here is CASSLGSRGDDTQYF. CDR3 DNA: TGTGCCAGCAGCTTAGGATCCAGGGGAGACGATACGCAGTATTTT. The variable domain in full, completed from reference TRBV7-8 and TRBJ2-3, reads GAGVSQSPRYKVAKRGQDVALRCDPISGHVSLFWYQQALGQGPEFLTYFQNEAQLDKSGLPSDRFFAERPEGSVSTLKIQRTQQEDSAVYLCASSLGSRGDDTQYFGPGTRLTVL.

This sequence joins TRBV5-1 and TRBJ2-1, with D tentatively TRBD2 (5 bases). The CDR3 has 12 amino acids. Germline-derived CDR1 and CDR2 are SGHRS and YFSETQ. V was cut by 3 bases and J by 12 bases, with 13 bases left in between. The chain's CDR3 is CASSSGSLGQFF. The CDR3 DNA follows: TGCGCCAGCAGCTCGGGGTCCCTGGGGCAGTTCTTC.